This T cell receptor beta chain emerged from a study of shared clonotypes between healthy human individuals. General observations from the study: The authors sampled blood alone, and tissue repertoires likely differ.

V gave up 4 bases and J gave up 6 bases, with 21 bases separating them. This CDR3 is 16 amino acids long. Germline-derived CDR1 and CDR2 are ENHRY and SYGVKD. Each unsorted sample relied on about 90 million PBMCs as its source of genomic DNA. With respect to this clone: Its antigen is currently unknown.

At the deep level, the assay was run. Measured with immunoSEQ multiplex PCR; TCRdb has only the in-frame clones, and not every one. The data hold about 490,000 clones, with more than 75% observed a single time. This TCR came from a woman aged 35 to 49 in good health. Some clones in this sample may be carry-over from other donors' samples. The sequenced material came from PBMCs. The J gene is TRBJ1-2, the V gene TRBV10-3; TRBD1 is a possible D gene (5 bases). CDR3 in DNA: TGTGCCATCAGTGGAGGCAGGGCGGTCGGGATGGATGGCTACACCTTC. This translates into CAISGGRAVGMDGYTF.